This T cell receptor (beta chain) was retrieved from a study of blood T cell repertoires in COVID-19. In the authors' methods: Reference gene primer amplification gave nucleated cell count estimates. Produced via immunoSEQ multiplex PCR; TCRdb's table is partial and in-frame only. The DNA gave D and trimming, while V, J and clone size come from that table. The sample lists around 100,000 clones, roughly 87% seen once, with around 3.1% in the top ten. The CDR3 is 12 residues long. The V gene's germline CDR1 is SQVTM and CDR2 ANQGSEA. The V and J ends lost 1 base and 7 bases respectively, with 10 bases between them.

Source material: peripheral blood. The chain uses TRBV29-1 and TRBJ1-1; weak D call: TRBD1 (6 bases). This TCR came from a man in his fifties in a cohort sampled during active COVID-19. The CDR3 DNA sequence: TGCAGCGTTGAAGGCAGGGGCCTTGAAGCTTTCTTT. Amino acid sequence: CSVEGRGLEAFF.